The next 30 T cell receptor beta chains were all read from a single sample in a study of human T cells and chemical hapten exposure. Indicated time point: healthy volunteer bleed at 2 weeks. Total RNA came from unfractionated whole blood. TCRdb independently ran MiXCR on the RACE reads; one entry per CDR3 protein. The table has approximately 97,000 distinct CDR3 sequences, about 10% seen once. Sequenced sample: whole blood. These receptors came from a female donor in good health. Some clones in this sample may be carry-over from other donors' samples.

The chain carries TRBV5-6 and TRBJ1-2; 8 positions match TRBD1. Germline V gene sequence: CDR1 SGHDT, CDR2 YYEEEE. The V segment lost 4 bases and the J segment 9 bases; nucleotides outside the gene matches: 14. CDR3 length: 15 residues. CDR3 sequence (DNA): TGTGCCAGCAGCCCCGGACAGGGAAGGCTACAAAGCTACACCTTC. As protein: CASSPGQGRLQSYTF.

This clonotype occurred many times. The chain carries TRBV29-1 and TRBJ2-6; D might be TRBD1 (6 bases). The CDR3 has 16 amino acids. Trimming stripped 3 bases from V and 0 bases from J, with 12 bases between. CDR1 is SQVTM and CDR2 is ANQGSEA in the germline V gene. The CDR3, as DNA: TGCAGCGTTGAGTCCACAGGGAGCTCTGGGGCCAACGTCCTGACTTTC. Translated, it gives CSVESTGSSGANVLTF.

This clonotype showed up many times. The V and J genes are TRBV2 and TRBJ1-1, with D unresolved. CDR3 length equals 12 residues. Trimming shortened V by 7 bases and J by 2 bases, and 8 bases separated the two germline ends. Germline-derived CDR1 and CDR2 are SNHLY and FYNNEI. The DNA for the CDR3 is TGTGCCAGCATGGCAAGCAACACTGAAGCTTTCTTT. Translating gives CASMASNTEAFF.

The chain recombines TRBV29-1 with TRBJ2-5; a possible D gene is TRBD1 (5 bases). CDR1 is SQVTM and CDR2 is ANQGSEA in the germline V gene. The CDR3 contains 13 residues. V was trimmed by 7 bases and J by 5 bases, leaving 17 bases between them. This CDR3 reads CSAARQGGETQYF. In nucleotides, the CDR3 is TGCAGCGCCGCGAGGCAGGGTGGTGAGACCCAGTACTTC.

This clonotype occurred many times. The chain employs TRBV6-6 and TRBJ2-7, with D uncertain. V was clipped by 6 bases and J by 0 bases, with 9 bases between them. This CDR3 has 13 amino acids. The germline CDR1 and CDR2 sequences are MNHNY and SVGAGI (reference sequence). The CDR3 DNA reads as TGTGCCAGCAGCCCGTCCAGCTCCTACGAGCAGTACTTC. Its translation: CASSPSSSYEQYF.

The chain is built from TRBV20-1 and TRBJ2-7; 7 bases are shared with TRBD2. V gave up 6 bases and J gave up 2 bases; unmatched junction bases: 7. Germline CDR1 reads DFQATT; CDR2 reads SNEGSKA (reference sequence). The CDR3 contains 13 residues. This chain's CDR3 is CSAPGRIAYEQYF. DNA of the CDR3: TGCAGTGCCCCCGGGAGGATCGCCTACGAGCAGTACTTC.

The chain has TRBV27 and TRBJ2-5; D not resolved. V was pared by 0 bases and J by 5 bases, with 13 bases between. This CDR3 region has 15 residues. CDR1 and CDR2 (germline): MNHEY, SMNVEV (reference sequence). In nucleotides, the CDR3 is TGTGCCAGCAGTTTATCGTTCAGGATGCAGGAGACCCAGTACTTC. Translating gives CASSLSFRMQETQYF.

V and J are TRBV5-4 and TRBJ2-5; perhaps TRBD1 as D (5 bases). V dropped 0 bases and J dropped 1 base, with 10 bases sitting between them. This CDR3 is 15 amino acids long. Germline V gives CDR1 SGHNT, CDR2 YYREEE (reference sequence). The CDR3 nucleotides are TGTGCCAGCAGCTTGGTTGGGGCAACCCAAGAGACCCAGTACTTC. Its translation: CASSLVGATQETQYF.

This clonotype has ten or more counts. The CDR3 region is CASSEDTIMGPLGNQPQHF. DNA of the CDR3: TGTGCCAGCAGCGAGGACACCATAATGGGTCCATTGGGCAATCAGCCCCAGCATTTT. The V gene is TRBV5-5, the J gene TRBJ1-5; D might be TRBD1 (5 bases). This CDR3 has 19 residues. From germline, CDR1 is SGHKS and CDR2 YYEKEE (reference sequence). The germline V and J ends were trimmed by 4 bases and 2 bases, with 25 bases remaining between them.

This rearrangement joins TRBV5-4 to TRBJ2-1; 8 bases align to TRBD2. The germline V gene has CDR1 SGHNT and CDR2 YYREEE (reference sequence). The CDR3 is 14 residues long. Trimming removed 1 base from V and 10 bases from J; junction bases left unmatched: 7. The CDR3 loop reads CASSLWLAGGEQFF. The CDR3 nucleotides are TGTGCCAGCAGCTTGTGGCTAGCGGGCGGAGAGCAGTTCTTC.

This clonotype was seen more than once but under ten times. The V and J genes are TRBV7-2 and TRBJ2-1; TRBD2 matches at 12 bases. Looked up from germline, CDR1 is SGHTA and CDR2 is FQGNSA. CDR3 length equals 15 residues. Trimming removed 3 bases from V and 5 bases from J; junction bases left unmatched: 2. CDR3 sequence reads: CASSFRLAGDNEQFF. The CDR3 bases are TGTGCCAGCAGCTTCCGACTAGCGGGGGACAATGAGCAGTTCTTC. The full variable domain, its missing parts supplied by reference TRBV7-2 and TRBJ2-1, is GAGVSQSPSNKVTEKGKDVELRCDPISGHTALYWYRQSLGQGLEFLIYFQGNSAPDKSGLPSDRFSAERTGGSVSTLTIQRTQQEDSAVYLCASSFRLAGDNEQFFGPGTRLTVL.

This clonotype came up many times. The rearrangement uses TRBV12-3 or TRBV12-4 and TRBJ2-6; no definite D call. The length of the CDR3 is 15 residues. V lost 2 bases, J lost 0 bases, and 5 bases lay in between. The DNA of the CDR3 is TGTGCCAGCAGTTTATTCAGCTCTGGGGCCAACGTCCTGACTTTC. This encodes CASSLFSSGANVLTF.

The rearrangement joins TRBV28 to TRBJ2-5; D uncertain. Trimming stripped 6 bases from V and 5 bases from J, with 16 bases between. The CDR3 length is 14 residues. Germline CDR1 and CDR2: MDHEN and SYDVKM. In DNA form, the CDR3 reads TGTGCCAGCAGGACCAGGAACTACGGGGAGACCCAGTACTTC. Translating gives CASRTRNYGETQYF.

The rearrangement joins TRBV7-9 to TRBJ2-3; D not resolved. Germline V gene data show CDR1 as SEHNR and CDR2 as FQNEAQ (reference sequence). This CDR3 contains 15 residues. V lost 2 bases and J 0 bases, leaving 9 bases between the germline ends. CDR3 region: CASSLPRTSTDTQYF. For the CDR3, the DNA is TGTGCCAGCAGCTTACCCCGCACCAGCACAGATACGCAGTATTTT.

This clonotype was detected a few times. J is TRBJ2-1 and V is TRBV28; 13 nucleotides align to TRBD2. In germline, CDR1 is MDHEN, CDR2 SYDVKM. Germline trimming cut 5 bases from V and 11 bases from J; bases unmatched to any gene: 9. The CDR3 runs to 15 residues. CDR3 DNA: TGTGCCAGCAGTCAGGTAGGGGGACTAGCGGGGCAGCAGTTCTTC. Translating gives CASSQVGGLAGQQFF.

This clonotype was counted a few times. The CDR3 sequence is CASSFRTALMNTEAFF. CDR3 coding DNA: TGTGCCAGCAGTTTTAGGACAGCTTTGATGAACACTGAAGCTTTCTTT. V gene TRBV12-3 or TRBV12-4 combines with J gene TRBJ1-1, with D possibly being TRBD1 (6 bases). The V end was cut by 3 bases, the J end by 0 bases, with 14 bases between. The length of the CDR3 is 16 residues.

The table lists this clonotype with a few counts. V and J are TRBV4-3 and TRBJ2-3; TRBD1 matches at 12 bases. This CDR3 region has 15 residues. In germline, CDR1 is LGHNA, CDR2 YSLEER. J lost 4 bases, V lost 4 bases, and 3 bases had no gene match. CDR3 protein: CASSPGTGGPDTQYF. CDR3 DNA: TGCGCCAGCAGCCCCGGGACAGGGGGCCCAGATACGCAGTATTTT.

The rearrangement uses TRBV11-2 and TRBJ1-2, with a possible D match to TRBD1 (6 bases). The ends were cut back, 6 bases at V and 6 bases at J, with 14 bases in the middle. CDR1 and CDR2 (germline): SGHAT, FQNNGV. The CDR3 runs 13 residues. The CDR3 DNA follows: TGTGCCAGCAGGTCCGCCGGGGGCGATGGCTACACCTTC. It yields the protein CASRSAGGDGYTF.

This clonotype was counted many times. V is TRBV28 and J is TRBJ2-5, with D tentatively TRBD1 (6 bases). Germline V gives CDR1 MDHEN, CDR2 SYDVKM. The CDR3 has 14 amino acids. The V gene lost 7 bases and the J gene lost 4 bases, with 16 bases spanning the gap. Here the CDR3 DNA reads TGTGCCAGCACACGGGCAGGGGAAAGAGAGACCCAGTACTTC. Protein sequence: CASTRAGERETQYF.

In its sample, this clonotype was seen many times. This sequence joins TRBV20-1 and TRBJ1-5; possible D gene TRBD1, 5 bases. Trimming took 5 bases from V and 3 from J, leaving 14 bases between them. CDR3 length: 14 amino acids. Germline CDR1 is DFQATT and CDR2 is SNEGSKA (reference sequence). This CDR3 reads CSARRWGDNQPQHF. CDR3 coding DNA: TGCAGTGCTCGTAGGTGGGGGGACAATCAGCCCCAGCATTTT.

This clonotype was observed many times. V usage is TRBV9 and J usage is TRBJ2-2, with D unresolved. V lost 0 bases, J lost 5 bases, and 5 bases lay in between. CDR3 length: 13 amino acids. The germline V gene encodes CDR1 SGDLS and CDR2 YYNGEE. The CDR3 loop is CASSVDLTGELFF. CDR3 DNA sequence: TGTGCCAGCAGCGTAGATCTGACCGGGGAGCTGTTTTTT.

The rearrangement joins TRBV5-1 to TRBJ2-4; 9 bases match TRBD2. The length of the CDR3 is 17 residues. Trimming removed 4 bases from V and 3 bases from J; junction bases left unmatched: 11. In germline, CDR1 is SGHRS, CDR2 YFSETQ. DNA of the CDR3: TGCGCCAGCAGCCTAGGGCGGGAGGGCCTCGGCAAAAACATTCAGTACTTC. This codes for CASSLGREGLGKNIQYF.

Here the CDR3 reads CASREGSSGMTDTQYF. CDR3 in DNA: TGCGCCAGCAGGGAGGGGTCTAGCGGGATGACAGATACGCAGTATTTT. This chain joins TRBV4-3 and TRBJ2-3; 9 nucleotides agree with TRBD2. V gave up 6 bases and J gave up 3 bases; unmatched junction bases: 10. This CDR3 has 16 residues. Germline CDR1 reads LGHNA; CDR2 reads YSLEER.

The chain recombines TRBV20-1 with TRBJ1-2; D ambiguous. V was trimmed by 0 bases and J by 4 bases, leaving 18 bases between them. In germline, CDR1 is DFQATT, CDR2 SNEGSKA (reference sequence). This CDR3 is 16 amino acids long. The CDR3: CSAREKGISAPYGYTF. The CDR3 nucleotides are TGCAGTGCTAGAGAGAAAGGGATCTCCGCCCCCTATGGCTACACCTTC.

This rearrangement joins TRBV6-2 or TRBV6-3 to TRBJ2-7; D unclear. Trimming pared 3 bases from V and 6 bases from J, leaving 15 bases between. CDR3 length equals 14 residues. Per the germline V gene, CDR1 is MNHEY and CDR2 is SVGEGT. CDR3 sequence (DNA): TGTGCCAGCAGTTATAACCCCGTTGTCCGCGAGCAGTACTTC. The encoded protein is CASSYNPVVREQYF.

The chain recombines TRBV5-6 with TRBJ2-4; D is tentatively TRBD1 or TRBD2 (6 bases each). Trimming cost V 4 bases and J 7 bases, with 15 bases left between them. Germline assignment: CDR1 SGHDT and CDR2 YYEEEE. The CDR3 totals 14 residues. This CDR3 is CASSGGTLDNIQYF. The CDR3 DNA follows: TGTGCCAGCAGCGGAGGGACATTGGATAACATTCAGTACTTC.

This clonotype was counted ten times or more. In DNA form, the CDR3 reads TGTGCCAGCAGAATGACAGGATCCAATGAGCAGTTCTTC. Translation gives CASRMTGSNEQFF. V is TRBV28 and J is TRBJ2-1; D may be TRBD1 (6 bases). With 6 bases removed from V and 6 bases from J, the gap between germline ends came to 12 bases. The CDR3 sequence is 13 residues long. Germline CDR1 and CDR2: MDHEN and SYDVKM.

V gene TRBV28 combines with J gene TRBJ1-6; TRBD1 matches 9 bases. Trimming cost V 6 bases and J 9 bases; bases outside gene matches: 9. The CDR3 covers 15 residues. CDR1 and CDR2 from the germline V gene are MDHEN and SYDVKM. CDR3 nucleotides: TGTGCCAGCAGACCGGGACAGGGAGGTAGTTCACCCCTCCACTTT. Translated: CASRPGQGGSSPLHF.

This clonotype was seen a few times. The chain has TRBV2 and TRBJ2-3; no clear D. Trimming removed 7 bases at V and 1 base at J, with 12 bases between. The germline CDR1 and CDR2 sequences are SNHLY and FYNNEI. The CDR3 covers 14 residues. This chain's CDR3 is CASTQFTRTDTQYF. Written as DNA, the CDR3 is TGTGCCAGCACCCAGTTTACTCGCACAGATACGCAGTATTTT.

This clonotype showed up just once. With a much larger clone just one base away, this may be a read error. The chain combines TRBV28 with TRBJ2-1; perhaps TRBD1 as D (5 bases). Germline V gene lookup returns CDR1 MDHEN and CDR2 SYDVKM. Between the trimmed V and J ends, which lost 2 bases and 9 bases, there was a span of 5 bases. The CDR3 sequence is 11 residues long. CDR3 protein: CASSLGAEQFF. CDR3 coding DNA: TGTGCCAGCAGTTTAGGGGCTGAGCAGTTCTTC.